This TCR beta chain emerged from a study of cytotoxic CD8 clonotypes in ibrutinib-treated CLL. Study summary: Response samples were taken after a median of approximately 11 months on treatment, range 6 to 36. Study-level results: Public clonotypes (which were uncommon) either contracted or remained stable on treatment. Clonality showed a rise at ibrutinib response that reversed toward baseline at progression. While tracking circulating CD8+ T-cell counts, baseline clonality exceeded that of age-matched healthy donors.

The germline V and J ends were trimmed by 6 bases and 1 base, with 7 bases remaining between them. The CDR3 is 13 residues long. Germline V gene lookup returns CDR1 KGHSH and CDR2 LQKENI. This clone was counted only a few times. Its target is not known. TCRdb keeps only in-frame clones here, not all; method: immunoSEQ multiplex PCR. Seen here are 30,000 to 40,000 clones, 60% to 80% observed once, and the top ten hold approximately 30%. This sequence joins TRBV18 and TRBJ1-5; possible D gene TRBD1, 6 bases. Source: PBMCs, taken before ibrutinib treatment. This sequence originates from a human donor with chronic lymphocytic leukemia. CDR3 sequence: CASSGQSNQPQHF. The CDR3 region has the DNA TGTGCCAGCTCCGGACAGAGCAATCAGCCCCAGCATTTT.